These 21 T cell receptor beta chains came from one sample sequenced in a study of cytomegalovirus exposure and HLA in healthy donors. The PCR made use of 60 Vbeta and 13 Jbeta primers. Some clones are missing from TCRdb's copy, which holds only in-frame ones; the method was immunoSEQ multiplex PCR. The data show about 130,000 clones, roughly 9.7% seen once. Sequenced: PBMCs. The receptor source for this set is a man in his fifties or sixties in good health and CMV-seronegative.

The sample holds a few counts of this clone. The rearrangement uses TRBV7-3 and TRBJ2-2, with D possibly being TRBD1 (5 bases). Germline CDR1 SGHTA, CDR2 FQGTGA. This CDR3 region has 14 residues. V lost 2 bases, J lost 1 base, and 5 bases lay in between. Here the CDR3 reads CASSLQGNTGELFF. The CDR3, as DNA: TGTGCCAGCAGCTTACAGGGGAACACCGGGGAGCTGTTTTTT. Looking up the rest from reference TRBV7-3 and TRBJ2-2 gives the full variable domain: GAGVSQTPSNKVTEKGKYVELRCDPISGHTALYWYRQSLGQGPEFLIYFQGTGAADDSGLPNDRFFAVRPEGSVSTLKIQRTERGDSAVYLCASSLQGNTGELFFGEGSRLTVL.

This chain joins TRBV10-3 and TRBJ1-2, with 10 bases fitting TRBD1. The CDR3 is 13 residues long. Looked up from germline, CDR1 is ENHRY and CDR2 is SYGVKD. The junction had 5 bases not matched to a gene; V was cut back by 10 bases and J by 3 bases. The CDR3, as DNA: TGTGCCACCGCGACAGGGGGCTACTATGGCTACACCTTC. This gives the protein CATATGGYYGYTF.

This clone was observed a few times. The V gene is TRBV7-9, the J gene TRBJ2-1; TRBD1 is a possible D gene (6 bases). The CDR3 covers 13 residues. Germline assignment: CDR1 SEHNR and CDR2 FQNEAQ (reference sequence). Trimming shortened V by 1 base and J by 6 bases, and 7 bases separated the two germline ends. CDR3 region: CASSLGGGNEQFF. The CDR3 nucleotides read TGTGCCAGCAGCTTAGGAGGGGGCAATGAGCAGTTCTTC.

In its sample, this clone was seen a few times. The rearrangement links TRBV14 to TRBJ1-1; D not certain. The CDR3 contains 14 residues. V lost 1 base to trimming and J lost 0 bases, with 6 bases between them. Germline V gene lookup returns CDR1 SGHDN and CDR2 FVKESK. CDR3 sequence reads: CASSQAGMNTEAFF. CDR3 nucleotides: TGTGCCAGCAGCCAAGCAGGCATGAACACTGAAGCTTTCTTT.

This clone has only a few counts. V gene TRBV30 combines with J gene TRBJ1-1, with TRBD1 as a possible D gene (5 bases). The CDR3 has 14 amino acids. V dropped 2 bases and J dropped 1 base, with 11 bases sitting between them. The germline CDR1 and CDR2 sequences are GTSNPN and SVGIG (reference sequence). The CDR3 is CAWSPGLSNTEAFF. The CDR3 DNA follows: TGTGCCTGGAGTCCGGGACTCTCGAACACTGAAGCTTTCTTT.

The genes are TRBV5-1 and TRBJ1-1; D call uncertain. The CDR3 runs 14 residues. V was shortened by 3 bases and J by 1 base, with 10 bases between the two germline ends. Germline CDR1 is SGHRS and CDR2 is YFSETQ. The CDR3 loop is CASSSPAGNTEAFF. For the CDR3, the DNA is TGCGCCAGCAGCTCCCCCGCAGGGAACACTGAAGCTTTCTTT. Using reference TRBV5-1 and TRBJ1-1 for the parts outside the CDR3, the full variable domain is KAGVTQTPRYLIKTRGQQVTLSCSPISGHRSVSWYQQTPGQGLQFLFEYFSETQRNKGNFPGRFSGRQFSNSRSEMNVSTLELGDSALYLCASSSPAGNTEAFFGQGTRLTVV.

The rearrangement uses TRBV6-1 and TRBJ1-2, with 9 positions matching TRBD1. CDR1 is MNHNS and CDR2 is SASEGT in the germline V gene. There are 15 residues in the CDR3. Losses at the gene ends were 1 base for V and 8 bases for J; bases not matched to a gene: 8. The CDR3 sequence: CASSEGTGGWQGYTF. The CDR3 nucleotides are TGTGCCAGCAGTGAAGGAACAGGGGGCTGGCAAGGCTACACCTTC.

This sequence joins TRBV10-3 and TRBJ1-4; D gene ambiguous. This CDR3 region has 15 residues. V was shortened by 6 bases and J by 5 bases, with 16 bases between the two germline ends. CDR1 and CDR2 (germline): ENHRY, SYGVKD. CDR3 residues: CAIRGSSGPNEKLFF. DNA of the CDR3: TGTGCCATCAGGGGTTCCAGCGGCCCGAATGAAAAACTGTTTTTT.

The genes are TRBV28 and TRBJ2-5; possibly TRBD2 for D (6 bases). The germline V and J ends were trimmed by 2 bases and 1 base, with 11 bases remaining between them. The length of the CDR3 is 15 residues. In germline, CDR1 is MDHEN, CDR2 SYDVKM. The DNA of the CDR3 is TGTGCCAGCAGTTTAGTTGGAGGGTCCCAAGAGACCCAGTACTTC. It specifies CASSLVGGSQETQYF.

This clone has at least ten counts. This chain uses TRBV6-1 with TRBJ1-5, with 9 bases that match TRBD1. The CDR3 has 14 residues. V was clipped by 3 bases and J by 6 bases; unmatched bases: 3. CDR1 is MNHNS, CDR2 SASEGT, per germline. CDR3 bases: TGTGCCAGCAGTGATACAGGGGGCGTTCAGCCCCAGCATTTT. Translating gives CASSDTGGVQPQHF.

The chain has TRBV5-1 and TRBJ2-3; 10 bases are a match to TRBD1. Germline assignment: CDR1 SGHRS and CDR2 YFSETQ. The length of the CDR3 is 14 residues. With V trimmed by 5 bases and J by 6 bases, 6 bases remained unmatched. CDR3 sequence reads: CASRPGTGDDTQYF. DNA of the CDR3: TGCGCCAGCAGACCCGGGACAGGGGACGATACGCAGTATTTT.

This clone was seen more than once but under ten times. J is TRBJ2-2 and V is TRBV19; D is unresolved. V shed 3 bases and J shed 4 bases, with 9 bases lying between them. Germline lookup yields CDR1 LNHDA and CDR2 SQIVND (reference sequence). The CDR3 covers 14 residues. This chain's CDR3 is CASSIGSSTGELFF. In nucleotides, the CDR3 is TGTGCCAGTAGTATCGGTTCGAGCACCGGGGAGCTGTTTTTT.

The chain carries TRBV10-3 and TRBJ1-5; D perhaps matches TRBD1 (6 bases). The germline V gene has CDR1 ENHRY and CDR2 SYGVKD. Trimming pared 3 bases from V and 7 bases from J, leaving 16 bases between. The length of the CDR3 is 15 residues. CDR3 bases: TGTGCCATCAGTGATTTAGAACAGGGACACCAGCCCCAGCATTTT. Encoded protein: CAISDLEQGHQPQHF.

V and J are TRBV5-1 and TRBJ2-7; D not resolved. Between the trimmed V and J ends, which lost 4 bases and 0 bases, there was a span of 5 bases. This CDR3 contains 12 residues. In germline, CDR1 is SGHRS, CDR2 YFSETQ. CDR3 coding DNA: TGCGCCAGCAGCGACTCCTCCTACGAGCAGTACTTC. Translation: CASSDSSYEQYF.

CDR3: CASSGGEAGIFSYEQYF. CDR3 in DNA: TGCGCCAGCAGCGGGGGGGAAGCGGGTATCTTCTCCTACGAGCAGTACTTC. The J gene is TRBJ2-7, the V gene TRBV10-2; 8 bases line up with TRBD2. V shed 6 bases and J 0 bases; nucleotides not matched to a gene: 13. The V gene's germline CDR1 is WSHSY and CDR2 SAAADI. This CDR3 comprises 17 residues.

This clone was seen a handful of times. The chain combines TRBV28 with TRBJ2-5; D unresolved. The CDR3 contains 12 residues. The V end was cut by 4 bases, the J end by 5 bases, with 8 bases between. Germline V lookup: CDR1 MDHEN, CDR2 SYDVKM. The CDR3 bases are TGTGCCAGCAGTTCTTTATTGGAGACCCAGTACTTC. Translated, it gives CASSSLLETQYF.

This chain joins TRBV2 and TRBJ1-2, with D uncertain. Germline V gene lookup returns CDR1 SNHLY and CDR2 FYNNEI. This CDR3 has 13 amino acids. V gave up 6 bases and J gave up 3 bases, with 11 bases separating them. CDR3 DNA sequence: TGTGCCAGCAGATTGACACAAGACTATGGCTACACCTTC. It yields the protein CASRLTQDYGYTF.

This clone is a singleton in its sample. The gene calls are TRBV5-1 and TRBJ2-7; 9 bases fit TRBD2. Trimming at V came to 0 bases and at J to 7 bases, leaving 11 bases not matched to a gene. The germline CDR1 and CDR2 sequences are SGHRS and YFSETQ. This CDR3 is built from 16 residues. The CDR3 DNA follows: TGCGCCAGCAGCTTGGCCCCGGCGGGAGGGCCGGAGGAGCAGTACTTC. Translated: CASSLAPAGGPEEQYF.

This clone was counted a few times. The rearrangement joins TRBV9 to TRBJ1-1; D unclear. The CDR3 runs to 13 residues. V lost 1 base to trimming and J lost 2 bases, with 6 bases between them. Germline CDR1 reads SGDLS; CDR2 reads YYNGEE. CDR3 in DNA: TGTGCCAGCAGCGTAAATCCTAACACTGAAGCTTTCTTT. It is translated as CASSVNPNTEAFF.

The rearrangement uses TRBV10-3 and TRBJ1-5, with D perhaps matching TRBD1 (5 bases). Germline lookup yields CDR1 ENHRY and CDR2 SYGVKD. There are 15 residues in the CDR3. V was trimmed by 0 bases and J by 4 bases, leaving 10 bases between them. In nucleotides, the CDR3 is TGTGCCATCAGTGAGTCTGGGCAGGGTAATCAGCCCCAGCATTTT. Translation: CAISESGQGNQPQHF.

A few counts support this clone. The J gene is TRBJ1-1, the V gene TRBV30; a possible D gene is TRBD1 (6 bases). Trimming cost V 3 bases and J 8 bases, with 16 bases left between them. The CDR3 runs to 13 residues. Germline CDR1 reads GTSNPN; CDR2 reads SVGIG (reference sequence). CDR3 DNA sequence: TGTGCCTGGAGACACCAGGGGTGGGTGGAAGCTTTCTTT. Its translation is CAWRHQGWVEAFF.